The 3 T cell receptor beta chains given below trace back to one sample, sequenced in a study of blood T cell repertoires in COVID-19. Data came from immunoSEQ multiplex PCR; TCRdb stores just in-frame clones and leaves some out. Found here are about 14,000 clones, approximately 80% of them singletons; the top ten hold about a quarter. The specimen was peripheral blood. The receptor set was obtained from a woman in her 50s with active or convalescent COVID-19.

This clone has just a few counts. The V and J genes are TRBV6-6 and TRBJ1-5, with D unclear. CDR3 size: 13 residues. Germline loops: CDR1 MNHNY, CDR2 SVGAGI (reference sequence). V was trimmed by 5 bases and J by 5 bases, leaving 10 bases between them. CDR3 residues: CASSSGRDQPQHF. Here the CDR3 DNA reads TGTGCCAGCAGTAGCGGACGTGATCAGCCCCAGCATTTT.

In DNA form, the CDR3 reads TGTGCCAGCTTCCCTAGGGGTACGGTTTCTTATGGCTACACCTTC. The encoded protein is CASFPRGTVSYGYTF. The rearrangement links TRBV6-5 to TRBJ1-2, with a weak D call TRBD1 (5 bases). The ends were cut back, 8 bases at V and 5 bases at J, with 21 bases in the middle. From germline, CDR1 is MNHEY and CDR2 SVGAGI. This CDR3 is 15 amino acids long.

This sequence joins TRBV6-5 and TRBJ2-1; 11 bases map to TRBD2. Losses at the gene ends were 6 bases for V and 0 bases for J; bases not matched to a gene: 1. CDR1 and CDR2 (germline): MNHEY, SVGAGI. The CDR3 has 15 amino acids. The CDR3 DNA is TGTGCCAGCAGAACTAGCGGGAGCTCCTACAATGAGCAGTTCTTC. It is translated as CASRTSGSSYNEQFF.